The 23 T cell receptor beta chains below all came from one sample that was sequenced in a study of blood T cell repertoires in COVID-19. The assay was immunoSEQ multiplex PCR, and TCRdb's table has in-frame clones only and misses some. In the table there are under 200,000 clones, 65% to 90% of which are singletons. Sequenced material: peripheral blood. The receptors shown here come from a man aged 55 to 70 with acute or convalescent COVID-19.

The chain carries TRBV19 and TRBJ2-4, with a possible D match to TRBD1 (5 bases). CDR1 and CDR2 from the germline V gene are LNHDA and SQIVND (reference sequence). The length of the CDR3 is 15 residues. V shed 0 bases and J shed 7 bases, with 13 bases lying between them. CDR3 sequence reads: CASSIESRALNIQYF. CDR3 bases: TGTGCCAGTAGTATAGAAAGCAGGGCTCTCAACATTCAGTACTTC.

The gene calls are TRBV27 and TRBJ1-5; D is perhaps TRBD1 (6 bases). This CDR3 comprises 15 residues. The V and J ends lost 6 bases and 1 base respectively, with 13 bases between them. Per germline, CDR1 MNHEY and CDR2 SMNVEV (reference sequence). CDR3 nucleotides: TGTGCCAGCAGCCCGGGCAGGGGCAGCAATCAGCCCCAGCATTTT. As protein: CASSPGRGSNQPQHF.

The chain joins TRBV5-5 to TRBJ1-4, with TRBD1 matching 8 bases. Trimming removed 2 bases from V and 3 bases from J; junction bases left unmatched: 3. Per the germline V gene, CDR1 is SGHKS and CDR2 is YYEKEE (reference sequence). The CDR3 contains 15 residues. CDR3 in amino acids: CASSFQGASNEKLFF. CDR3 sequence (DNA): TGTGCCAGCAGCTTTCAGGGGGCATCTAATGAAAAACTGTTTTTT.

The chain recombines TRBV21-1 with TRBJ1-1. TRBV21-1 is flagged as a pseudogene. This CDR3 comprises 12 residues. The CDR3 DNA reads as TGTGCCAGTACGAGGGGGGGAACTGAAGCTTTCTTT. This sequence encodes CASTRGGTEAFF.

The chain links TRBV4-1 to TRBJ1-3; D unresolved. CDR1 is MGHRA, CDR2 YSYEKL, per germline. CDR3 length: 16 amino acids. V dropped 0 bases and J dropped 0 bases, with 9 bases sitting between them. The CDR3 protein is CASSQDLSFSGNTIYF. DNA of the CDR3: TGCGCCAGCAGCCAAGATCTGTCTTTCTCTGGAAACACCATATATTTT.

The CDR3 region is CASSLGTGGNNSPLHF. The DNA for the CDR3 is TGTGCCAGCAGCTTGGGGACAGGGGGTAATAATTCACCCCTCCACTTT. This chain connects TRBV5-4 to TRBJ1-6, with 10 nucleotides matching TRBD1. V shed 0 bases and J 5 bases; nucleotides not matched to a gene: 2. The V gene's germline CDR1 is SGHNT and CDR2 YYREEE (reference sequence). The CDR3 length is 16 residues.

The chain has TRBV11-2 and TRBJ2-7, with TRBD1 identical over 8 bases. With 1 base clipped from V and 3 bases from J, the junction kept 5 bases outside the gene matches. Germline V gene lookup returns CDR1 SGHAT and CDR2 FQNNGV. CDR3 length: 15 amino acids. The CDR3 DNA follows: TGTGCCAGCAGCTTAGGTGGCGGACAGGGCTACGAGCAGTACTTC. Amino acids: CASSLGGGQGYEQYF.

The chain combines TRBV15 with TRBJ2-7; no reliable D call. This CDR3 spans 13 amino acids. The V gene lost 2 bases and the J gene lost 5 bases, with 10 bases spanning the gap. The V gene's germline CDR1 is LNHNV and CDR2 YYDKDF (reference sequence). The CDR3 region is CATSRTLMDEQYF. In DNA, the CDR3 is TGTGCCACCAGCAGAACCCTAATGGACGAGCAGTACTTC.

This chain uses TRBV7-2 with TRBJ1-2; D is possibly TRBD1 (5 bases). Germline CDR1 is SGHTA and CDR2 is FQGNSA. This CDR3 comprises 15 residues. V dropped 0 bases and J dropped 0 bases, with 8 bases sitting between them. CDR3 region: CASSLAAGPNYGYTF. The DNA for the CDR3 is TGTGCCAGCAGCTTAGCGGCGGGGCCTAACTATGGCTACACCTTC.

This clone was detected a few times. This sequence joins TRBV5-1 and TRBJ2-2; D not resolved. The V end was cut by 4 bases, the J end by 8 bases, with 12 bases between. Germline values: CDR1 SGHRS, CDR2 YFSETQ. The CDR3 runs 13 residues. The CDR3, as DNA: TGCGCCAGCAGCCCGAGAGGCGAAGGGGAGCTGTTTTTT. This translates into CASSPRGEGELFF. The entire variable domain, with the rest obtained from reference TRBV5-1 and TRBJ2-2, is as follows: KAGVTQTPRYLIKTRGQQVTLSCSPISGHRSVSWYQQTPGQGLQFLFEYFSETQRNKGNFPGRFSGRQFSNSRSEMNVSTLELGDSALYLCASSPRGEGELFFGEGSRLTVL.

The J gene is TRBJ2-5, the V gene TRBV7-3; no reliable D call. The CDR3 has 14 residues. The germline V gene encodes CDR1 SGHTA and CDR2 FQGTGA. Deletions cut 5 bases from V and 5 bases from J, with 15 bases between. CDR3 amino acids: CASSLSMESETQYF. Here the CDR3 DNA reads TGTGCCAGCAGCCTAAGTATGGAGAGCGAGACCCAGTACTTC.

The chain combines TRBV14 with TRBJ1-4; no definite D call. CDR1 SGHDN and CDR2 FVKESK come from the germline V gene. This CDR3 spans 14 amino acids. Trimming shortened V by 5 bases and J by 8 bases, and 15 bases separated the two germline ends. The CDR3 nucleotides read TGTGCCAGCAGCACAGTTCCAGCGGCCGAAAAACTGTTTTTT. This codes for CASSTVPAAEKLFF. The entire variable domain, with the rest obtained from reference TRBV14 and TRBJ1-4, is as follows: EAGVTQFPSHSVIEKGQTVTLRCDPISGHDNLYWYRRVMGKEIKFLLHFVKESKQDESGMPNNRFLAERTGGTYSTLKVQPAELEDSGVYFCASSTVPAAEKLFFGSGTQLSVL.

Only a few counts were recorded for this clone. The chain combines TRBV29-1 with TRBJ1-1; D perhaps matches TRBD1 (6 bases). V lost 7 bases, J lost 0 bases, and 12 bases lay in between. Germline V gene lookup returns CDR1 SQVTM and CDR2 ANQGSEA. The CDR3 spans 13 residues. This CDR3 reads CSARQDVNTEAFF. In DNA form, the CDR3 reads TGCAGCGCCAGACAGGACGTGAACACTGAAGCTTTCTTT.

This chain uses TRBV4-1 with TRBJ2-7; 8 bases are a match to TRBD2. CDR1 is MGHRA and CDR2 is YSYEKL in the germline V gene. The CDR3 loop spans 17 amino acids. Germline trimming cut 0 bases from V and 7 bases from J; bases unmatched to any gene: 14. The CDR3 here is CASSQDPVGGRRQEQYF. For the CDR3, the DNA is TGCGCCAGCAGCCAAGATCCTGTTGGCGGGAGGAGGCAAGAGCAGTACTTC.

This rearrangement joins TRBV6-5 to TRBJ2-1; no clear D gene. The germline gives CDR1 MNHEY, CDR2 SVGAGI. There are 14 residues in the CDR3. V was cut by 4 bases and J by 3 bases, with 10 bases left in between. The CDR3 loop is CASSSTGIYNEQFF. The CDR3 DNA reads TGTGCCAGCAGTTCAACCGGTATCTACAATGAGCAGTTCTTC.

The chain is built from TRBV13 and TRBJ2-7; 9 bases match TRBD1. From germline, CDR1 is PRHDT and CDR2 FYEKMQ (reference sequence). This CDR3 comprises 14 residues. With 2 bases clipped from V and 7 bases from J, the junction kept 6 bases outside the gene matches. The CDR3 DNA sequence: TGTGCCAGCAGCTTAATGACAGGGGGTCGGGAGCAGTACTTC. Translated, it gives CASSLMTGGREQYF.

This sequence joins TRBV14 and TRBJ1-6; 11 nucleotides match TRBD1. V dropped 4 bases and J dropped 10; count of bases not matched to a gene: 9. This CDR3 spans 16 amino acids. The germline V gene has CDR1 SGHDN and CDR2 FVKESK. The CDR3, as DNA: TGTGCCAGCAGCCCCATAAGGGGACAGGGGGGATCACCCCTCCACTTT. This sequence encodes CASSPIRGQGGSPLHF.

This chain uses TRBV6-5 with TRBJ2-1; a weak D match, TRBD2 (5 bases). V was cut by 7 bases and J by 8 bases, with 12 bases left in between. The length of the CDR3 is 12 residues. In germline, CDR1 is MNHEY, CDR2 SVGAGI. CDR3: CASTGSRDEQFF. The DNA for the CDR3 is TGTGCCAGCACTGGGAGTAGGGATGAGCAGTTCTTC.

This chain links TRBV10-2 with TRBJ2-5; no clear D. The CDR3 contains 13 residues. The germline V gene encodes CDR1 WSHSY and CDR2 SAAADI. V lost 3 bases to trimming and J lost 0 bases, with 5 bases between them. CDR3 sequence (DNA): TGCGCCAGCAGTGATGCGTACCAAGAGACCCAGTACTTC. This gives the protein CASSDAYQETQYF.

This sequence joins TRBV5-1 and TRBJ2-1, with 8 bases identical to TRBD1. Germline V CDR1 and CDR2: SGHRS, YFSETQ. V gave up 0 bases and J gave up 9 bases; unmatched junction bases: 11. This CDR3 is 16 amino acids long. The CDR3 loop reads CASSLASGGVMSEQFF. The CDR3 DNA reads as TGCGCCAGCAGCTTGGCTTCAGGGGGCGTAATGAGTGAGCAGTTCTTC.

The V and J genes are TRBV3-1 (or the pseudogene TRBV3-2) and TRBJ1-6; D is possibly TRBD1 (6 bases). V lost 0 bases and J 0 bases, leaving 15 bases between the germline ends. CDR3 length: 19 amino acids. Germline loops: CDR1 LGHDT, CDR2 YNNKEL (reference sequence). The CDR3 coding sequence is TGTGCCAGCAGCCAAGATGGGGGCAGGGCGAGCTCCTATAATTCACCCCTCCACTTT. It encodes CASSQDGGRASSYNSPLHF.

The chain combines TRBV4-2 with TRBJ2-3; 10 nucleotides match TRBD2. The trim removed 0 bases at V and 5 bases at J, leaving 8 bases unmatched. Germline values: CDR1 LGHNA, CDR2 YNFKEQ. The length of the CDR3 is 17 residues. The CDR3 spells CASSQDGPSGSVDTQYF. The DNA of the CDR3 is TGTGCCAGCAGCCAAGATGGGCCTAGCGGGAGTGTAGATACGCAGTATTTT.

This chain joins TRBV2 and TRBJ2-2, with 7 bases matching TRBD1. V was clipped by 7 bases and J by 8 bases; unmatched bases: 13. The V gene's germline CDR1 is SNHLY and CDR2 FYNNEI. The CDR3 runs to 15 residues. The CDR3 loop reads CASKKDRFLVGELFF. The DNA of the CDR3 is TGTGCCAGCAAGAAGGACAGGTTTTTGGTGGGGGAGCTGTTTTTT. The variable domain in full, with the rest retrieved from reference TRBV2 and TRBJ2-2, is EPEVTQTPSHQVTQMGQEVILRCVPISNHLYFYWYRQILGQKVEFLVSFYNNEISEKSEIFDDQFSVERPDGSNFTLKIRSTKLEDSAMYFCASKKDRFLVGELFFGEGSRLTVL.